This is a list of T cell receptor beta chains from one sample in a study of regulatory T cells in long-lasting Graves disease. Via MiXCR, TCRdb re-called the multiplex PCR reads, giving one row per CDR3 protein. The data hold 550,000 to 700,000 distinct CDR3 sequences, with around 16% observed a single time. This sample also appeared in a second study, on T cells in Graves' hyperthyroidism and ophthalmopathy.

The sequenced sample was peripheral blood mononuclear cells (PBMCs), obtained at new diagnosis, from a patient treated with antithyroid drugs. Receptors originate from a man younger than 30 with Graves disease. The CDR3 runs from the conserved cysteine through the conserved F or W. D genes are given only for firm matches. Not every row has a clone size; where given, it reads once, few, many or a size class.

clone_size: few; d_call: TRBD1; v_call: TRBV6-1; j_call: TRBJ2-4; cdr3_aa: CASSGWTGALAKNIQYF; cdr3_nt: TGTGCCAGCAGTGGATGGACAGGGGCCCTAGCCAAAAACATTCAGTACTTC
clone_size: -; d_call: TRBD2; v_call: TRBV7-9; j_call: TRBJ2-3; cdr3_aa: CASSSDRELAGEHPDTQYF; cdr3_nt: TGTGCCAGCAGCTCCGACAGGGAACTAGCGGGAGAACACCCAGATACGCAGTATTTT
clone_size: many; d_call: -; v_call: TRBV11-3; j_call: TRBJ2-1; cdr3_aa: CASSFGPNGEQFF; cdr3_nt: TGTGCCAGCAGCTTCGGGCCCAACGGTGAGCAGTTCTTC
clone_size: many; d_call: TRBD1; v_call: TRBV2; j_call: TRBJ1-2; cdr3_aa: CASNRQGGYGYTF; cdr3_nt: TGTGCCAGCAATCGACAGGGCGGGTATGGCTACACCTTC
clone_size: -; d_call: TRBD1; v_call: TRBV20-1; j_call: TRBJ2-1; cdr3_aa: CSAGSRTGYTNEQFF; cdr3_nt: TGCAGTGCTGGTTCAAGGACAGGGTATACTAATGAGCAGTTCTTC
clone_size: few; d_call: -; v_call: TRBV27; j_call: TRBJ2-5; cdr3_aa: CASSPTSMETQYF; cdr3_nt: TGTGCCAGCAGTCCGACTAGTATGGAGACCCAGTACTTC
clone_size: few; d_call: TRBD2; v_call: TRBV20-1; j_call: TRBJ2-7; cdr3_aa: CSARGPSGSEQYF; cdr3_nt: TGCAGTGCTAGAGGTCCTAGCGGGAGCGAGCAGTACTTC
clone_size: many; d_call: -; v_call: TRBV2; j_call: TRBJ1-2; cdr3_aa: CASMAADGLGLGYTF; cdr3_nt: TGTGCCAGCATGGCGGCAGACGGATTGGGATTGGGCTACACCTTC
clone_size: few; d_call: -; v_call: TRBV11-2; j_call: TRBJ1-2; cdr3_aa: CARREAWDYGYTF; cdr3_nt: TGTGCCAGAAGGGAGGCGTGGGACTATGGCTACACCTTC
clone_size: few; d_call: TRBD1; v_call: TRBV7-3; j_call: TRBJ1-4; cdr3_aa: CASSPRGPEKLFF; cdr3_nt: TGTGCCAGCAGTCCCAGGGGGCCTGAAAAACTGTTTTTT
clone_size: -; d_call: -; v_call: TRBV30; j_call: TRBJ1-1; cdr3_aa: CTWSEKKRGAFF; cdr3_nt: TGTACCTGGAGCGAGAAAAAACGAGGAGCTTTCTTT
clone_size: -; d_call: -; v_call: TRBV20-1; j_call: TRBJ1-5; cdr3_aa: CSASPGGGNQPQHF; cdr3_nt: TGCAGTGCTAGTCCCGGGGGGGGAAATCAGCCCCAGCATTTT
clone_size: -; d_call: -; v_call: TRBV19; j_call: TRBJ2-3; cdr3_aa: CASSIVERPWGTDTQYF; cdr3_nt: TGTGCCAGTAGTATAGTTGAGCGACCCTGGGGCACAGATACGCAGTATTTT
clone_size: -; d_call: -; v_call: TRBV3-1; j_call: TRBJ2-6; cdr3_aa: CASSQDLMGAGANVLTF; cdr3_nt: TGTGCCAGCAGCCAAGATCTTATGGGAGCTGGGGCCAACGTCCTGACTTTC
clone_size: many; d_call: -; v_call: TRBV20-1; j_call: TRBJ2-5; cdr3_aa: CSARKTGLRETQYF; cdr3_nt: TGCAGTGCTAGGAAGACGGGGCTGAGGGAGACCCAGTACTTC